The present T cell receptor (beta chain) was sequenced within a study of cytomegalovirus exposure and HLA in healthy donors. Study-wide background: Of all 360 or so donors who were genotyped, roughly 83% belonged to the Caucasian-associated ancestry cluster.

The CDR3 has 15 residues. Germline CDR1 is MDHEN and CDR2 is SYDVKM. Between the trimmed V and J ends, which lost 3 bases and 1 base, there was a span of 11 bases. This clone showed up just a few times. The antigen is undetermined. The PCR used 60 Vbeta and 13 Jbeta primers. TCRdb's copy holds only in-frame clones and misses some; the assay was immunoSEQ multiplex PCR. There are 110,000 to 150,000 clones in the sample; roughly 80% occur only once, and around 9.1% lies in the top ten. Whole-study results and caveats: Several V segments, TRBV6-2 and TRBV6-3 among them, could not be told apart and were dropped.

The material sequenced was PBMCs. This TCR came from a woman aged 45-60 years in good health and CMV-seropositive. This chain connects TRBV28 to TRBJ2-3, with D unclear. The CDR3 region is CASSLTTAGTDTQYF. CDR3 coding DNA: TGTGCCAGCAGTTTGACCACCGCGGGCACAGATACGCAGTATTTT.